This TCR beta chain was documented in a study of blood T cell repertoires in COVID-19. Study-level information: Samples taken during acute and convalescent COVID-19 were collected in the United States, Italy and Spain. The cDNA or gDNA used as material had been derived from T cells, B-cell-depleted T cells, or PBMCs.

This clone occurred many times. In the authors' methods: How many nucleated cells were present was estimated from reference gene primer amplification. The protocol was immunoSEQ multiplex PCR, while the TCRdb copy is restricted to in-frame clones and leaves out a portion. V, J and clone size are those of that table, while D and trimming were read from the DNA. In the table there are 85,000 to 120,000 clones, over 55% of which are singletons. Material for sequencing was peripheral blood. The TCR was taken from a human donor with acute or convalescent COVID-19. The donor label of this sample is uncertain.

The DNA for the CDR3 is TGTGCCAGCAGTACCCCCCCAGGTTCCAATCAGCCCCAGCATTTT. Translating it yields CASSTPPGSNQPQHF. The chain has TRBV28 and TRBJ1-5; no clear D gene. The CDR3 is 15 residues long. V gave up 5 bases and J gave up 3 bases, with 14 bases separating them. In germline, CDR1 is MDHEN, CDR2 SYDVKM.